One sample yielded the 25 T cell receptor beta chains listed below, sequenced in a study of control samples from healthy donors and cancer patients. Sequencing was performed with immunoSEQ multiplex PCR; in TCRdb, only in-frame clones are kept and a portion is missing. The sample holds 150,000 to 200,000 clones; more than 90% are singletons and the top ten take just over 2%. The specimen was blood. Every receptor here comes from a woman in her forties in good health.

V gene TRBV18 combines with J gene TRBJ2-2; D ambiguous. Germline CDR1 reads KGHSH; CDR2 reads LQKENI. The CDR3 has 11 amino acids. Between the trimmed V and J ends, which lost 6 bases and 11 bases, there was a span of 10 bases. The CDR3 is CASSPSYELFF. CDR3 coding DNA: TGTGCCAGCTCCCCGAGTTACGAGCTGTTTTTT.

V and J are TRBV6-1 and TRBJ1-2; 8 nucleotides match TRBD1. The trim removed 1 base at V and 13 bases at J, leaving 14 bases unmatched. There are 15 residues in the CDR3. In germline, CDR1 is MNHNS, CDR2 SASEGT. The CDR3, as DNA: TGTGCCAGCAGTGAAGATCCGTTATGGACAGGGAGCCTCACCTTC. This encodes CASSEDPLWTGSLTF.

The chain combines TRBV5-6 with TRBJ2-7, with D hard to call. The CDR3 loop spans 13 amino acids. The V and J ends lost 0 bases and 5 bases respectively, with 9 bases between them. The germline V gene has CDR1 SGHDT and CDR2 YYEEEE. The CDR3 here is CASSLGHPHEQYF. The CDR3 DNA reads TGTGCCAGCAGCTTGGGACATCCCCACGAGCAGTACTTC.

This clone was counted between two and nine times. This chain joins TRBV2 and TRBJ2-7, with a tentative D call TRBD2 (6 bases). V was cut by 8 bases and J by 4 bases, with 18 bases left in between. The CDR3 length is 14 residues. Germline V gene sequence: CDR1 SNHLY, CDR2 FYNNEI. This CDR3 is CASQDGLRSYEQYF. In DNA, the CDR3 is TGTGCCAGCCAAGACGGACTACGTTCTTACGAGCAGTACTTC.

The rearrangement joins TRBV6-1 to TRBJ1-2, with TRBD1 as a possible D gene (6 bases). Per germline, CDR1 MNHNS and CDR2 SASEGT. V was trimmed by 3 bases and J by 8 bases, leaving 22 bases between them. The CDR3 is made up of 16 amino acids. The CDR3 DNA follows: TGTGCCAGCAGTGAGTGGGTGGGGACACAAATAAGGGGCTACACCTTC. This sequence encodes CASSEWVGTQIRGYTF.

The chain employs TRBV7-2 and TRBJ1-1; D remains ambiguous. V was cut by 1 base and J by 6 bases, with 9 bases left in between. Germline V lookup: CDR1 SGHTA, CDR2 FQGNSA. The CDR3 contains 13 residues. The CDR3 DNA reads TGTGCCAGCAGCTTAGTGGGCCGCCCTGAAGCTTTCTTT. Encoded protein: CASSLVGRPEAFF.

The chain links TRBV7-9 to TRBJ2-3, with D hard to call. The germline V and J ends were trimmed by 9 bases and 4 bases, with 17 bases remaining between them. This CDR3 has 14 residues. Germline V gene sequence: CDR1 SEHNR, CDR2 FQNEAQ (reference sequence). CDR3 sequence reads: CASQMRASADTQYF. CDR3 coding DNA: TGTGCCAGTCAGATGAGAGCGTCCGCAGATACGCAGTATTTT.

The rearrangement links TRBV9 to TRBJ2-3, with 9 bases matching TRBD2. V gave up 3 bases and J gave up 6 bases; unmatched junction bases: 5. Germline loops: CDR1 SGDLS, CDR2 YYNGEE. This CDR3 is 14 amino acids long. The CDR3 DNA sequence: TGTGCCAGCAGCGGAGCGGGGGGCCAGGATACGCAGTATTTT. Protein: CASSGAGGQDTQYF.

A remark on this clone: At the DNA level, this CDR3 is encoded by other sequences in the same sample as well. This chain links TRBV27 with TRBJ2-5, with 9 bases identical to TRBD1. The V segment lost 2 bases and the J segment 4 bases; nucleotides outside the gene matches: 8. The CDR3 is 16 amino acids. In germline, CDR1 is MNHEY, CDR2 SMNVEV (reference sequence). Here the CDR3 DNA reads TGTGCCAGCAGTTTAAGCCCACAGGGGGCCGGAGAGACCCAGTACTTC. Translating gives CASSLSPQGAGETQYF.

This sequence joins TRBV5-1 and TRBJ2-2; D is uncertain. The CDR3 runs 14 residues. Germline loops: CDR1 SGHRS, CDR2 YFSETQ. Trimming removed 4 bases at V and 0 bases at J, with 7 bases between. CDR3 nucleotides: TGCGCCAGCAGCAGCGTGGCGAACACCGGGGAGCTGTTTTTT. Its protein is CASSSVANTGELFF.

This clone was found once. The V and J genes are TRBV11-2 and TRBJ1-1, with D tentatively TRBD1 (6 bases). The CDR3 extends over 16 amino acids. Trimming stripped 0 bases from V and 1 base from J, with 12 bases between. CDR1 is SGHAT and CDR2 is FQNNGV in the germline V gene. The CDR3 loop is CASSLDLGRGNTEAFF. In nucleotides, the CDR3 is TGTGCCAGCAGCTTAGATCTTGGCAGGGGGAACACTGAAGCTTTCTTT.

The chain has TRBV3-1 (or the pseudogene TRBV3-2) and TRBJ1-3; D not certain. Germline V lookup: CDR1 LGHDT, CDR2 YNNKEL (reference sequence). The CDR3 totals 15 residues. V lost 5 bases and J lost 0, with 11 bases in between. In nucleotides, the CDR3 is TGTGCCAGCAGCGCTTTCAGTGGCTCTGGAAACACCATATATTTT. It is translated as CASSAFSGSGNTIYF.

The chain is built from TRBV6-6 and TRBJ1-5, with 11 bases fitting TRBD1. With 5 bases clipped from V and 1 base from J, the junction kept 10 bases outside the gene matches. The V gene's germline CDR1 is MNHNY and CDR2 SVGAGI (reference sequence). This CDR3 has 18 residues. The CDR3 region is CASSLRPGTGGSNQPQHF. The CDR3 DNA follows: TGTGCCAGCAGTCTCCGTCCCGGGACAGGGGGAAGCAATCAGCCCCAGCATTTT.

CDR3 amino acids: CASSYSSWVGYTF. CDR3 in DNA: TGTGCCAGCAGTTACTCGAGTTGGGTTGGCTACACCTTC. The rearrangement links TRBV6-6 to TRBJ1-2; D is uncertain. Trimming took 0 bases from V and 7 from J, leaving 9 bases between them. Germline lookup yields CDR1 MNHNY and CDR2 SVGAGI (reference sequence). There are 13 residues in the CDR3.

V is TRBV6-6 and J is TRBJ1-1, with D uncertain. V was cut by 1 base and J by 1 base, with 4 bases left in between. The germline CDR1 and CDR2 sequences are MNHNY and SVGAGI (reference sequence). The CDR3 runs to 13 residues. CDR3 residues: CASSYFQNTEAFF. The CDR3 coding sequence is TGTGCCAGCAGTTACTTTCAGAACACTGAAGCTTTCTTT.

The chain recombines TRBV7-2 with TRBJ2-7; the D gene is possibly TRBD2 (6 bases). V was trimmed by 2 bases and J by 1 base, leaving 12 bases between them. CDR3 length: 15 amino acids. Germline V lookup: CDR1 SGHTA, CDR2 FQGNSA. CDR3 nucleotides: TGTGCCAGCAGCTTACCCTCGGGGGTTTCCTACGAGCAGTACTTC. The encoded protein is CASSLPSGVSYEQYF.

CDR3 loop: CASSPGTRNEQFF. The CDR3 DNA reads TGTGCCAGCAGCCCCGGGACCCGGAATGAGCAGTTCTTC. V is TRBV7-3 and J is TRBJ2-1; tentatively, D is TRBD1 or TRBD2 (5 bases each). This CDR3 contains 13 residues. V lost 5 bases to trimming and J lost 7 bases, with 12 bases between them. Germline CDR1 and CDR2: SGHTA and FQGTGA. The full variable domain, its missing parts supplied by reference TRBV7-3 and TRBJ2-1, is GAGVSQTPSNKVTEKGKYVELRCDPISGHTALYWYRQSLGQGPEFLIYFQGTGAADDSGLPNDRFFAVRPEGSVSTLKIQRTERGDSAVYLCASSPGTRNEQFFGPGTRLTVL.

V and J are TRBV15 and TRBJ2-5; no reliable D call. Trimming pared 8 bases from V and 3 bases from J, leaving 22 bases between. The germline gives CDR1 LNHNV, CDR2 YYDKDF (reference sequence). CDR3 length: 16 amino acids. CDR3 protein: CATSRTPWGKEETQYF. CDR3 in DNA: TGTGCCACCTCACGGACCCCCTGGGGAAAGGAAGAGACCCAGTACTTC.

The chain carries TRBV6-5 and TRBJ1-3; tentatively, D is TRBD1 (5 bases). This CDR3 is built from 14 residues. CDR1 and CDR2 (germline): MNHEY, SVGAGI. Trimming took off 6 bases at V and 4 bases at J, with 13 bases between the two ends. The CDR3 here is CASSAGHPGNTIYF. CDR3 bases: TGTGCCAGCAGCGCCGGACATCCCGGAAACACCATATATTTT.

The chain links TRBV5-1 to TRBJ1-2; D perhaps matches TRBD1 (6 bases). Germline V lookup: CDR1 SGHRS, CDR2 YFSETQ. V lost 4 bases and J lost 5, with 21 bases in between. The CDR3 sequence is 16 residues long. The DNA of the CDR3 is TGCGCCAGCAGCCCAGACCCGACAGGAGTTGGGTATGGCTACACCTTC. Amino acid sequence: CASSPDPTGVGYGYTF.

This CDR3 reads CASSPTISGTGYSPLHF. The CDR3 bases are TGTGCCAGCTCACCCACGATTTCCGGGACAGGGTATTCACCCCTCCACTTT. V and J are TRBV18 and TRBJ1-6, with 9 bases lining up with TRBD1. CDR1 is KGHSH and CDR2 is LQKENI in the germline V gene. Losses at the gene ends were 3 bases for V and 8 bases for J; bases not matched to a gene: 11. The CDR3 has 17 amino acids.

This chain uses TRBV9 with TRBJ2-1; no definite D call. Germline values: CDR1 SGDLS, CDR2 YYNGEE. The V gene lost 3 bases and the J gene lost 4 bases, with 17 bases spanning the gap. The length of the CDR3 is 16 residues. CDR3 DNA sequence: TGTGCCAGCAGCGGGGTGGAAATTAAATTATACAATGAGCAGTTCTTC. Its translation: CASSGVEIKLYNEQFF.

The chain couples TRBV4-1 to TRBJ2-1; 10 bases map to TRBD2. CDR3 length equals 15 residues. Germline-derived CDR1 and CDR2 are MGHRA and YSYEKL. J was trimmed by 13 bases and V by 0 bases; bases with no gene match: 9. CDR3 residues: CASSQEASGGALQFF. CDR3 DNA sequence: TGCGCCAGCAGCCAAGAGGCAAGCGGGGGGGCCCTTCAGTTCTTC.

J is TRBJ1-1 and V is TRBV10-3, with a possible D match to TRBD1 (6 bases). The V and J ends lost 10 bases and 4 bases respectively, with 19 bases between them. The CDR3 has 14 amino acids. CDR1 and CDR2 from the germline V gene are ENHRY and SYGVKD. CDR3 nucleotide sequence: TGTGCCACTAACGGGGGGGGCGAGGGCACTGAAGCTTTCTTT. Residues: CATNGGGEGTEAFF.

The rearrangement joins TRBV7-9 to TRBJ1-6; perhaps TRBD1 as D (6 bases). Trimming cost V 5 bases and J 7 bases, with 15 bases left between them. This CDR3 has 15 amino acids. Germline V CDR1 and CDR2: SEHNR, FQNEAQ (reference sequence). In DNA form, the CDR3 reads TGTGCCAGCAGCGACGGACAGAGAGGAAATTCACCCCTCCACTTT. This gives the protein CASSDGQRGNSPLHF.